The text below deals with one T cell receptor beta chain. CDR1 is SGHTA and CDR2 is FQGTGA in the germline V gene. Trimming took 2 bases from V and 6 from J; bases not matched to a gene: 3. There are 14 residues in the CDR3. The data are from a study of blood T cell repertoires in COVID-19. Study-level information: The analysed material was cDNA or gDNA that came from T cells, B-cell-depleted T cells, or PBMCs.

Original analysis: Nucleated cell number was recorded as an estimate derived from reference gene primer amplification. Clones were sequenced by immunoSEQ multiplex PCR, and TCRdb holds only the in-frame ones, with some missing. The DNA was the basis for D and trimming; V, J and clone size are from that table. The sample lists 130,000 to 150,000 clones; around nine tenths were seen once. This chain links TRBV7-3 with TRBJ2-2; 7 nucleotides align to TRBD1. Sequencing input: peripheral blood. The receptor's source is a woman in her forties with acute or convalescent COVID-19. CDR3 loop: CASSLHQGAGELFF. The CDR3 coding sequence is TGTGCCAGCAGCTTACACCAGGGGGCCGGGGAGCTGTTTTTT.